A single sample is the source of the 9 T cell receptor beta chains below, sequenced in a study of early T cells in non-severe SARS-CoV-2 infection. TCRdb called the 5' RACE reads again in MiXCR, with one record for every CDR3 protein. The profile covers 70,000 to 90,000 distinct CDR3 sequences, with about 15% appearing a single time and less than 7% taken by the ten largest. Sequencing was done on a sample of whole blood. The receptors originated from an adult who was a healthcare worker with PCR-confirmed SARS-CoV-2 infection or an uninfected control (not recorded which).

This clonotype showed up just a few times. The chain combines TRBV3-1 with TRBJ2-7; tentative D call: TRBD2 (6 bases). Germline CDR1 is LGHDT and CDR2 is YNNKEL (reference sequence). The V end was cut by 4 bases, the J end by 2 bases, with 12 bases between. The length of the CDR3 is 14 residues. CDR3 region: CASSPGGDTYEQYF. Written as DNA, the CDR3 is TGTGCCAGCAGCCCCGGAGGGGATACCTACGAGCAGTACTTC.

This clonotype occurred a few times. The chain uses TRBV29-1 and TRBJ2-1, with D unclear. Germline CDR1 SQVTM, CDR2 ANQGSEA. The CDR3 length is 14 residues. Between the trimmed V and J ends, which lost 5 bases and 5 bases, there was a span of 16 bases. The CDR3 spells CSVKYLGSHNEQFF. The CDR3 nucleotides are TGCAGCGTTAAATATCTAGGTTCCCACAATGAGCAGTTCTTC.

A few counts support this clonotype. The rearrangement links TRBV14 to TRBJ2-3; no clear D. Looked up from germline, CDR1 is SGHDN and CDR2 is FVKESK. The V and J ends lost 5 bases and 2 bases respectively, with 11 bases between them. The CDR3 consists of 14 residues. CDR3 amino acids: CASSSLQPTDTQYF. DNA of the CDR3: TGTGCCAGCAGCAGCCTGCAACCCACAGATACGCAGTATTTT.

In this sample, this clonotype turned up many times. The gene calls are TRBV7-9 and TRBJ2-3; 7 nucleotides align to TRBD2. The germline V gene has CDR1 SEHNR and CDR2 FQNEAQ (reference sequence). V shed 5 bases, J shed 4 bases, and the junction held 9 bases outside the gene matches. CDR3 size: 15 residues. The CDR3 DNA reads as TGTGCCAGCAGCCACCCCCGCGGGAGTTCAGATACGCAGTATTTT. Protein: CASSHPRGSSDTQYF.

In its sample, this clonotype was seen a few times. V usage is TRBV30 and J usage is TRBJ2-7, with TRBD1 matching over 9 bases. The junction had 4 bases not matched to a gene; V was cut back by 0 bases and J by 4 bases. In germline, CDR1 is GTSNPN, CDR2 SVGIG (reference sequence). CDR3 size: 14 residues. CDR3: CAWSVGTGHYEQYF. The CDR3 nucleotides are TGTGCCTGGAGTGTAGGGACAGGGCATTACGAGCAGTACTTC.

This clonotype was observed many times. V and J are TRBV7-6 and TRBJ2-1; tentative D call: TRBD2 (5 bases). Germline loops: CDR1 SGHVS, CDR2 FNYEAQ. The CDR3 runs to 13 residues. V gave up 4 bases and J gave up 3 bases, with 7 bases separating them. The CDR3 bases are TGTGCCAGCAGCTCCGGGATCTACAATGAGCAGTTCTTC. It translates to CASSSGIYNEQFF.

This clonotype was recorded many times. CDR3 loop: CASSRDREHDIQYF. The CDR3 DNA follows: TGTGCCAGCAGTCGGGACCGGGAGCACGACATTCAGTACTTC. The V and J genes are TRBV28 and TRBJ2-4, with D maybe TRBD2 (6 bases). The V gene lost 5 bases and the J gene lost 8 bases, with 16 bases spanning the gap. Looked up from germline, CDR1 is MDHEN and CDR2 is SYDVKM. CDR3 length: 14 amino acids.

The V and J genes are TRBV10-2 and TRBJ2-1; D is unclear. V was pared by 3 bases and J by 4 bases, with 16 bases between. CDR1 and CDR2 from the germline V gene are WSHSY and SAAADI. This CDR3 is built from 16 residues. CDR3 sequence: CASSDDLRLFYNEQFF. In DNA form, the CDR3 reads TGCGCCAGCAGTGATGACTTGAGACTGTTTTACAATGAGCAGTTCTTC.

As DNA, the CDR3 is TGTGCCAGCAGTCTAAAACGATACACTAGCAATGAGCAGTTCTTC. This gives the protein CASSLKRYTSNEQFF. The chain links TRBV6-5 to TRBJ2-1; D might be TRBD2 (5 bases). V was clipped by 5 bases and J by 6 bases, with 17 bases between them. CDR3 length equals 15 residues. CDR1 and CDR2 (germline): MNHEY, SVGAGI.